This is a list of T cell receptor beta chains from one sample in a study of cytomegalovirus exposure and HLA in healthy donors. Assay used: immunoSEQ multiplex PCR; TCRdb lists only in-frame clones, some missing. Of under 200,000 clones detected, more than 70% appear once; the ten largest clones hold 0.38%. Input material: PBMCs. These receptors originate from a boy between 2 and 10 years old in good health and CMV-seronegative. Both conserved end residues are part of each CDR3. Each record gives: V gene, clone size, J gene, D gene, CDR3 protein, CDR3 DNA. A D gene is named only where the DNA matches it firmly. Some rows have no size entry. The others give once, few or many, or a class for an expanded clone.

>TRBV5-1|.|TRBJ2-5|TRBD1
CASSSTGRETQYF
TGCGCCAGCAGCTCGACAGGGCGAGAGACCCAGTACTTC
>TRBV5-1|.|TRBJ2-1|.
CASSLSHEQFF
TGCGCCAGCAGCTTAAGCCATGAGCAGTTCTTC
>TRBV27|.|TRBJ1-5|TRBD1
CASSFRDSYNQPQHF
TGTGCCAGCAGTTTCCGGGACAGCTACAATCAGCCCCAGCATTTT
>TRBV10-3|.|TRBJ2-1|TRBD2
CAISEAGASYNEQFF
TGTGCCATCAGTGAAGCGGGGGCCTCCTACAATGAGCAGTTCTTC
>TRBV5-4|.|TRBJ2-5|TRBD2
CASSYAGVGETQYF
TGTGCCAGCAGTTATGCGGGAGTAGGAGAGACCCAGTACTTC
>TRBV7-3|.|TRBJ2-2|TRBD2
CASSLLAGAGELFF
TGTGCCAGCAGCTTACTAGCGGGAGCCGGGGAGCTGTTTTTT
>TRBV29-1|.|TRBJ2-1|TRBD2
CSVPAGENNEQFF
TGCAGCGTCCCAGCGGGAGAAAACAATGAGCAGTTCTTC
>TRBV7-9|.|TRBJ2-7|.
CASSFTGIYEQYF
TGTGCCAGCAGCTTTACGGGGATCTACGAGCAGTACTTC
>TRBV19|.|TRBJ1-4|.
CASKAGINNEKLFF
TGTGCCAGTAAAGCCGGGATAAATAATGAAAAACTGTTTTTT
>TRBV28|.|TRBJ1-1|TRBD1
CASRPTLRDRITEAFF
TGTGCCAGCAGACCCACACTCCGGGACAGAATTACTGAAGCTTTCTTT
>TRBV5-4|.|TRBJ2-1|.
CASSAPNLTRLNEQFF
TGTGCCAGCAGCGCCCCCAACCTGACTAGACTCAATGAGCAGTTCTTC
>TRBV30|.|TRBJ1-5|.
CAWSLQGDQPQHF
TGTGCCTGGAGTCTCCAGGGCGATCAGCCCCAGCATTTT
>TRBV19|.|TRBJ2-4|TRBD1
CASSISRFWVRDSKNIQYF
TGTGCCAGTAGTATTTCGCGCTTTTGGGTCCGGGACAGCAAAAACATTCAGTACTTC
>TRBV29-1|.|TRBJ2-1|.
CSVVAESSYNEQFF
TGCAGCGTTGTTGCGGAGAGCTCCTACAATGAGCAGTTCTTC
>TRBV27|.|TRBJ2-4|.
CASSLEGVPKNIQYF
TGTGCCAGCAGTTTAGAGGGAGTCCCTAAAAACATTCAGTACTTC
>TRBV6-5|.|TRBJ1-5|TRBD1
CASRLDRGPNQPQHF
TGTGCCAGCAGGCTAGACAGGGGCCCTAATCAGCCCCAGCATTTT
>TRBV2|.|TRBJ1-2|TRBD1
CARGGGQAYYGYTF
TGTGCCAGGGGAGGAGGACAGGCCTACTATGGCTACACCTTC
>TRBV27|.|TRBJ2-4|TRBD1
CASSLLVDRGSGLAKNIQYF
TGTGCCAGCAGTTTACTGGTCGACAGGGGCTCGGGTCTAGCCAAAAACATTCAGTACTTC
>TRBV5-1|.|TRBJ2-3|TRBD2
CASSLAPAGPTSTDTQYF
TGCGCCAGCAGCTTGGCTCCAGCGGGACCGACTAGCACAGATACGCAGTATTTT
>TRBV5-1|few|TRBJ2-7|TRBD2
CASSLGAGVGYEQYF
TGCGCCAGCAGCTTGGGGGCGGGAGTAGGTTACGAGCAGTACTTC
>TRBV7-9|.|TRBJ2-5|TRBD2
CASSFSGLAGGQETQYF
TGTGCCAGCAGCTTTTCGGGACTAGCGGGAGGGCAGGAGACCCAGTACTTC
>TRBV2|few|TRBJ1-1|TRBD1
CASSYRDRPNTEAFF
TGTGCCAGCAGCTATAGGGACAGGCCGAACACTGAAGCTTTCTTT
>TRBV7-8|.|TRBJ1-1|.
CASSLASGDSLTEAFF
TGTGCCAGCAGCTTAGCGTCGGGGGACTCCCTCACTGAAGCTTTCTTT
>TRBV18|.|TRBJ2-7|TRBD2
CASSPRTSHEQYF
TGTGCCAGCTCACCCCGGACTAGCCACGAGCAGTACTTC
>TRBV9|.|TRBJ2-2|TRBD2
CASSVGGGGTGELFF
TGTGCCAGCAGCGTAGGGGGGGGTGGCACCGGGGAGCTGTTTTTT
>TRBV6-5|.|TRBJ2-5|TRBD2
CPKAPWREKGETQYF
TGTCCCAAAGCCCCGTGGCGGGAGAAGGGGGAGACCCAGTACTTC
>TRBV28|.|TRBJ2-4|.
CASSLNSRVDIQYF
TGTGCCAGCAGTTTAAATTCCAGGGTCGACATTCAGTACTTC
>TRBV19|.|TRBJ2-1|TRBD1
CASTPGGQGISNEQFF
TGTGCCAGTACCCCAGGGGGACAGGGGATTAGTAATGAGCAGTTCTTC
>TRBV27|.|TRBJ2-3|TRBD1
CASSWGTGGGTDTQYF
TGTGCCAGCAGTTGGGGGACAGGGGGGGGGACAGATACGCAGTATTTT
>TRBV6-1|.|TRBJ2-3|.
CASSARGSTDTQYF
TGTGCCAGCAGTGCTAGGGGGAGCACAGATACGCAGTATTTT
>TRBV2|.|TRBJ1-5|TRBD1
CASSQGASNQPQHF
TGTGCCAGCTCACAGGGGGCGAGCAATCAGCCCCAGCATTTT